These 16 T cell receptor beta chains share one sample of origin, sequenced in a study of blood T cell repertoires in COVID-19. The protocol was immunoSEQ multiplex PCR, while the TCRdb copy is restricted to in-frame clones and leaves out a portion. The table records some 250,000 clones, 88% of them present only once. What was sequenced was peripheral blood. All receptors come from a woman between 40 and 50 years old who had recovered from COVID-19.

The genes are TRBV28 and TRBJ2-6, with D tentatively TRBD1 (5 bases). The ends were cut back, 3 bases at V and 0 bases at J, with 12 bases in the middle. CDR1 is MDHEN and CDR2 is SYDVKM in the germline V gene. This CDR3 comprises 17 residues. The CDR3 sequence: CASSLGPPSSGANVLTF. The DNA of the CDR3 is TGTGCCAGCAGTTTGGGGCCCCCTAGCTCTGGGGCCAACGTCCTGACTTTC.

The chain recombines TRBV30 with TRBJ1-2; 9 positions agree with TRBD1. The CDR3 length is 13 residues. Germline loops: CDR1 GTSNPN, CDR2 SVGIG (reference sequence). Losses at the gene ends were 2 bases for V and 7 bases for J; bases not matched to a gene: 5. The CDR3 DNA is TGTGCCTGGAGTCCCCGGGGACAGGGTGGCTACACCTTC. This sequence encodes CAWSPRGQGGYTF. Variable domain in full (rest from reference TRBV30 and TRBJ1-2): SQTIHQWPATLVQPVGSPLSLECTVEGTSNPNLYWYRQAAGRGLQLLFYSVGIGQISSEVPQNLSASRPQDRQFILSSKKLLLSDSGFYLCAWSPRGQGGYTFGSGTRLTVV.

The CDR3 loop is CASRQQGANEKLFF. CDR3 nucleotides: TGTGCCAGTAGACAACAGGGGGCGAATGAAAAACTGTTTTTT. The chain combines TRBV19 with TRBJ1-4; TRBD1 matches at 9 bases. Germline trimming cut 6 bases from V and 5 bases from J; bases unmatched to any gene: 4. The CDR3 is 14 amino acids. From germline, CDR1 is LNHDA and CDR2 SQIVND (reference sequence).

The chain carries TRBV27 and TRBJ1-2, with 8 bases aligning to TRBD1. CDR1 and CDR2 from the germline V gene are MNHEY and SMNVEV (reference sequence). V lost 6 bases to trimming and J lost 0 bases; unmatched junction nucleotides: 6. CDR3 length equals 15 residues. The DNA for the CDR3 is TGTGCCAGCAGCCGACAGACAGGGGCTAACTATGGCTACACCTTC. It encodes CASSRQTGANYGYTF.

The rearrangement links TRBV5-1 to TRBJ2-2; D is unresolved. V was trimmed by 0 bases and J by 1 base, leaving 7 bases between them. CDR1 is SGHRS and CDR2 is YFSETQ in the germline V gene. The CDR3 extends over 15 amino acids. The DNA for the CDR3 is TGCGCCAGCAGCTTGGCCGCGAAGAACACCGGGGAGCTGTTTTTT. This translates into CASSLAAKNTGELFF.

J is TRBJ2-3 and V is TRBV5-1; 14 bases agree with TRBD2. Germline V CDR1 and CDR2: SGHRS, YFSETQ. Trimming cost V 4 bases and J 5 bases; bases outside gene matches: 9. This CDR3 is 17 amino acids long. The CDR3 region has the DNA TGCGCCAGCAGCCCCCCGGGACTAGCGGGAGCTGGAGATACGCAGTATTTT. It translates to CASSPPGLAGAGDTQYF.

The count of this clone is one. The chain is built from TRBV6-5 and TRBJ1-2; D remains ambiguous. Germline V lookup: CDR1 MNHEY, CDR2 SVGAGI. CDR3 length: 14 residues. V lost 8 bases and J lost 5, with 18 bases in between. The CDR3 DNA reads TGTGCCAGCCGCAGCGCCGGCGGCGCGTATGGCTACACCTTC. Protein: CASRSAGGAYGYTF.

This clone occurred a few times. V gene TRBV5-6 combines with J gene TRBJ1-2; unclear D gene. Germline CDR1 SGHDT, CDR2 YYEEEE. Trimming shortened V by 4 bases and J by 7 bases, and 11 bases separated the two germline ends. The length of the CDR3 is 12 residues. The CDR3 DNA sequence: TGTGCCAGCAGCCGGATCCGGAGTGGCTACACCTTC. Protein: CASSRIRSGYTF.

The gene calls are TRBV5-5 and TRBJ1-1, with D possibly matching TRBD1 (5 bases). V lost 3 bases and J 5 bases, leaving 11 bases between the germline ends. This CDR3 contains 13 residues. CDR1 is SGHKS and CDR2 is YYEKEE in the germline V gene (reference sequence). This CDR3 is CASSWTRGTEAFF. The CDR3 bases are TGTGCCAGCAGCTGGACACGTGGGACTGAAGCTTTCTTT.

V gene TRBV29-1 combines with J gene TRBJ1-1; TRBD1 aligns across 9 bases. Germline CDR1 and CDR2: SQVTM and ANQGSEA. The CDR3 length is 15 residues. The J segment lost 7 bases and the V segment lost 8 bases, leaving 17 bases of the junction unmatched. The CDR3 DNA sequence: TGCAGCACCCCGGGACAGGGTCTTATAAGGGGTGAAGCTTTCTTT. Protein sequence: CSTPGQGLIRGEAFF.

The chain combines TRBV9 with TRBJ2-2; 9 bases line up with TRBD1. V dropped 3 bases and J dropped 6; count of bases not matched to a gene: 9. The CDR3 runs to 16 residues. Germline assignment: CDR1 SGDLS and CDR2 YYNGEE. CDR3 sequence: CASSGGTGSVAGELFF. CDR3 in DNA: TGTGCCAGCAGCGGAGGGACAGGGAGTGTGGCCGGGGAGCTGTTTTTT.

This clone was seen just once. The chain combines TRBV11-2 with TRBJ2-7; 7 bases match TRBD1. Looked up from germline, CDR1 is SGHAT and CDR2 is FQNNGV. CDR3 length: 14 residues. V shed 4 bases and J 6 bases; nucleotides not matched to a gene: 9. In DNA, the CDR3 is TGTGCCAGCAGCTACCGACGGGACAGTCGCGAGCAGTACGTC. It encodes CASSYRRDSREQYV.

This sequence joins TRBV28 and TRBJ1-4; 9 bases fit TRBD1. Germline trimming cut 7 bases from V and 6 bases from J; bases unmatched to any gene: 12. The CDR3 has 16 residues. Germline CDR1 reads MDHEN; CDR2 reads SYDVKM. The CDR3 nucleotides read TGTGCCAGCACCTCATTGGGGGACAGGGCCTATGAAAAACTGTTTTTT. Amino acid sequence: CASTSLGDRAYEKLFF.

This sequence joins TRBV5-1 and TRBJ1-2, with 11 bases aligning to TRBD1. The CDR3 loop spans 15 amino acids. CDR1 is SGHRS and CDR2 is YFSETQ in the germline V gene. V lost 4 bases, J lost 7 bases, and 9 bases stayed unmatched. CDR3 DNA sequence: TGCGCCAGCAGCGCACAGGACAGGGGGCTCCTTGGCTACACCTTC. Residues: CASSAQDRGLLGYTF.

This chain connects TRBV24-1 to TRBJ2-5, with D perhaps matching TRBD2 (6 bases). Germline values: CDR1 KGHDR, CDR2 SFDVKD. The V end lost 4 bases, the J end lost 5 bases, and 13 bases lay between the germline ends. The length of the CDR3 is 14 residues. The CDR3 sequence: CATSDRGRGETQYF. CDR3 in DNA: TGTGCCACCAGTGACCGCGGACGGGGGGAGACCCAGTACTTC.

This clone occurred once. The CDR3 is CASSFLQGAPYEAFF. The DNA of the CDR3 is TGTGCCAGCAGCTTCTTACAGGGGGCCCCCTACGAAGCTTTCTTT. The chain combines TRBV11-3 with TRBJ1-1, with 9 positions matching TRBD1. V lost 3 bases and J lost 8; bases outside the gene matches: 10. Germline-derived CDR1 and CDR2 are SGHNT and YENEEA. The CDR3 consists of 15 residues. The full variable domain, in which reference TRBV11-3 and TRBJ1-1 provide the parts outside the CDR3, is EAGVVQSPRYKIIEKKQPVAFWCNPISGHNTLYWYLQNLGQGPELLIRYENEEAVDDSQLPKDRFSAERLKGVDSTLKIQPAELGDSAVYLCASSFLQGAPYEAFFGQGTRLTVV.